This T cell receptor (beta chain) was recorded in a study of shared clonotypes between healthy human individuals. CDR1 GTSNPN and CDR2 SVGIG come from the germline V gene (reference sequence). This CDR3 has 12 amino acids. Unmatched junction bases numbered 0, after V lost 0 bases and J lost 5 bases. Sequenced by immunoSEQ multiplex PCR; TCRdb stores in-frame clones only, minus some. The sample contains about 380,000 clones, about 97% of which appear only once. Regarding this clone: Other DNA sequences within the sample encode an identical CDR3.

This TCR came from a man aged 30-40 years in good health. The genes are TRBV30 and TRBJ1-2; 7 positions agree with TRBD1. The sample taken for sequencing was memory CD8+ T cells sorted from blood. Subset indicated: CD45RO+ cells pooled with CCR7-negative TemRA cells. The CDR3 nucleotides are TGTGCCTGGAGTGTACAGGGGTATGGCTACACCTTC. Translating it yields CAWSVQGYGYTF.